The clone carrying this T cell receptor beta chain was counted ten times or more. Its antigen is still unknown. At one of its ends the junction is not consistent with the germline gene, which may arise from a read error. Germline CDR1 is SSHAT and CDR2 is FNYEAQ (reference sequence). The CDR3 is 14 amino acids. These data come from a study of T cells after yellow fever vaccination. 5'RACE template switching produced TCR cDNA carrying a universal primer site and UMIs. One entry per CDR3 protein, called by TCRdb with MiXCR from the 5' RACE reads. The sample records about 220,000 distinct CDR3 sequences, approximately 3.2% being singletons. Study-wide results and limits: Subsequent booster samples again held most clones from primary vaccination (around 96% CD4, 88% CD8). There was a small share of clonotypes that showed up in both the CD4 and CD8 compartments. In FACS-sorted repertoires, abundant clonotypes from the bulk population could appear as contaminants.

Sequenced material: CD4+ T cells sorted from PBMCs, taken 10 days after the yellow fever booster vaccination. The receptor was isolated from a man aged 18-30 years who received the YFV17D yellow fever vaccine. The chain couples TRBV7-7 to TRBJ2-5; 7 bases agree with TRBD2. The CDR3 sequence is CASSSGGSQETQYF. DNA of the CDR3: TGCGCCAGCAGCTCGGGGGGATCACAAGAGACCCAGTACTTC. Full variable domain (outside the CDR3, taken from reference TRBV7-7 and TRBJ2-5): GAGVSQSPRYKVTKRGQDVTLRCDPISSHATLYWYQQALGQGPEFLTYFNYEAQPDKSGLPSDRFSAERPEGSISTLTIQRTEQRDSAMYRCASSSGGSQETQYFGPGTRLLVL.